This T cell receptor (beta chain) was captured by sequencing in a study of blood T cell repertoires in COVID-19. Across the study: PBMCs, B-cell-depleted T cells, or T cells provided the cDNA or gDNA that made up the material.

This CDR3 has 12 amino acids. Germline V gene data show CDR1 as MNHEY and CDR2 as SVGEGT. Trimming shortened V by 6 bases and J by 8 bases, and 8 bases separated the two germline ends. Original processing methods: Amplifying reference gene primers gave estimates of nucleated cell counts. Assay: immunoSEQ multiplex PCR; the TCRdb copy retains only in-frame clones and omits some. From that table come the V and J calls and clone size; the DNA was used to work out D and trimming. The table has a few hundred thousand clones, 88% seen once. The sample taken for sequencing was peripheral blood. The chain links TRBV6-2 or TRBV6-3 to TRBJ1-6; no reliable D call. The TCR sequence derives from a woman in her sixties or seventies with COVID-19, enrolled during active disease. The CDR3 here is CASSQPDSPLHF. The CDR3 coding sequence is TGTGCCAGCAGCCAGCCGGATTCACCCCTCCACTTT.